This T cell receptor beta chain was retrieved from a study of shared clonotypes between healthy human individuals. Study-wide background: Used for every donor were three CD4 naive, three CD4 memory, two CD8 naive and one CD8 memory plate. Study findings and constraints: Clonotypes that were shared across several donors made up around 5% of naive CD4 clonotypes.

With respect to this clone: Its specificity is not known.

The authors loaded roughly 180 ng DNA, about 30,000 T cell genomes, into sorted-subset replicate PCRs. Repertoires were generated with immunoSEQ multiplex PCR, while TCRdb's copy carries only in-frame clones and drops some. The table lists some 2,000,000 clones, approximately 95% of them singletons. This CDR3 spans 14 amino acids. Germline V gene sequence: CDR1 SQVTM, CDR2 ANQGSEA. V was shortened by 3 bases and J by 6 bases, with 14 bases between the two germline ends. There were only Caucasian adults among the donors, and all lived in Nashville, Tennessee. This TCR was sampled from a man aged 18 to 35 in good health. This sequence joins TRBV29-1 and TRBJ2-2; possible D gene TRBD2, 6 bases. Sequenced sample: naive CD4+ T cells sorted from blood. This sample's subset: CD45RA+ positively selected. CDR3 bases: TGCAGCGTTGATGCCCGGGAGTCCGCCGGGGAGCTGTTTTTT. Its protein product is CSVDARESAGELFF.